The 3 T cell receptor beta chains listed next were all sequenced from one sample in a study of cytomegalovirus exposure and HLA in healthy donors. Libraries were prepared by immunoSEQ multiplex PCR; TCRdb keeps only in-frame clonotypes and omits some of them. There are more than 110,000 clones in the sample; 70% to 90% occur only once, and roughly 3% lies in the top ten. Sequenced material: PBMCs. The receptors derive from a man younger than 35 in good health and CMV-seronegative.

This clone was found once. The chain joins TRBV7-8 to TRBJ1-2; 8 bases are a match to TRBD1. CDR1 and CDR2 (germline): SGHVS, FQNEAQ. This CDR3 has 18 amino acids. V shed 5 bases, J shed 8 bases, and the junction held 22 bases outside the gene matches. The DNA for the CDR3 is TGTGCCAGCAGCCAAGGTTTATTCGGACAGGGACACTTACGAGGCTACACCTTC. This translates into CASSQGLFGQGHLRGYTF. Together with reference TRBV7-8 and TRBJ1-2, the CDR3 gives the full variable domain: GAGVSQSPRYKVAKRGQDVALRCDPISGHVSLFWYQQALGQGPEFLTYFQNEAQLDKSGLPSDRFFAERPEGSVSTLKIQRTQQEDSAVYLCASSQGLFGQGHLRGYTFGSGTRLTVV.

The gene calls are TRBV1 and TRBJ2-7; the table's D gene call, TRBD2, was not cross checked with the DNA. TRBV1 is shown as a pseudogene. CDR3 length: 17 residues. The CDR3: CTSSQELPGKITYEQYF. The CDR3 coding sequence is TGCACCAGCAGCCAAGAGCTCCCGGGGAAAATAACCTACGAGCAGTACTTC.

This chain connects TRBV5-1 to TRBJ2-7, with 11 bases identical to TRBD2. Germline V gene lookup returns CDR1 SGHRS and CDR2 YFSETQ. The CDR3 length is 16 residues. J was trimmed by 1 base and V by 0 bases; bases with no gene match: 3. CDR3 nucleotide sequence: TGCGCCAGCAGCTTGGTCGCTAGCGGGGGGTCCTACGAGCAGTACTTC. Translating gives CASSLVASGGSYEQYF.